One and the same sample provided the 4 T cell receptor beta chains below, sequenced in a study of blood T cell repertoires in COVID-19. Assay: immunoSEQ multiplex PCR; the TCRdb copy retains only in-frame clones and omits some. The sample comprises around 200,000 clones, about 86% of which are singletons, and 4% to 5.5% rests with the top ten. Input material: peripheral blood. The source of these receptors is a man aged 45 to 65 with active or convalescent COVID-19.

This rearrangement joins TRBV6-2 or TRBV6-3 to TRBJ1-1; no firm D call. V lost 1 base and J lost 1, with 10 bases in between. The length of the CDR3 is 15 residues. CDR1 is MNHEY and CDR2 is SVGEGT in the germline V gene. The CDR3 loop is CASSYFSRGNTEAFF. Written as DNA, the CDR3 is TGTGCCAGCAGTTACTTCAGCCGGGGGAACACTGAAGCTTTCTTT.

The rearrangement links TRBV11-2 to TRBJ2-1, with a possible D match to TRBD2 (6 bases). V was shortened by 2 bases and J by 4 bases, with 12 bases between the two germline ends. The germline gives CDR1 SGHAT, CDR2 FQNNGV. The CDR3 covers 15 residues. CDR3 in amino acids: CASSLYIRGYNEQFF. DNA of the CDR3: TGTGCCAGCAGCTTATATATCCGGGGGTACAATGAGCAGTTCTTC.

The chain uses TRBV5-1 and TRBJ1-1; D gene unclear. The ends were cut back, 4 bases at V and 1 base at J, with 11 bases in the middle. The V gene's germline CDR1 is SGHRS and CDR2 YFSETQ. This CDR3 spans 14 amino acids. CDR3 sequence: CASSPPMANTEAFF. DNA for the CDR3: TGCGCCAGCAGCCCTCCCATGGCGAACACTGAAGCTTTCTTT.

This chain joins TRBV6-1 and TRBJ2-2; TRBD2 aligns across 8 bases. Losses at the gene ends were 3 bases for V and 4 bases for J; bases not matched to a gene: 10. Germline values: CDR1 MNHNS, CDR2 SASEGT. This CDR3 is 17 amino acids long. The CDR3 DNA is TGTGCCAGCAGTGAGCCCGGGGGGGCCGCTGTCACCGGGGAGCTGTTTTTT. Its translation: CASSEPGGAAVTGELFF.